The rows below give T cell receptor beta chains drawn from one sample of a study of PD-1 blockade in classical Hodgkin lymphoma. Repertoires were generated with immunoSEQ multiplex PCR, while TCRdb's copy carries only in-frame clones and drops some. The sample comprises 31,000 or so clones, about 81% of which are singletons, and about 0.82% rests with the top ten. The sample was CD4+ T cells from blood, taken before the fourth cycle of nivolumab. Receptors originate from a human donor with classical Hodgkin lymphoma. Both conserved end residues are part of each CDR3. The order of the fields is V gene, D gene, J gene, clone size, CDR3 protein, CDR3 DNA. The D gene is left open where the match is weak. Some rows mark clone size as missing; the rest say once, few, many or name a class of expanded clone.

v_gene: TRBV30; d_gene: TRBD2; j_gene: TRBJ2-3; abundance: once; CDR3aa: CAWSVRRTSVATDTQYF; CDR3nt: TGTGCCTGGAGTGTACGAAGGACTAGCGTTGCCACAGATACGCAGTATTTT
v_gene: TRBV4-1; d_gene: .; j_gene: TRBJ2-1; abundance: .; CDR3aa: CASSRLDIISYNEQFF; CDR3nt: TGCGCCAGCAGCCGCCTCGACATCATCTCCTACAATGAGCAGTTCTTC
v_gene: TRBV7-9; d_gene: .; j_gene: TRBJ1-5; abundance: few; CDR3aa: CASSFSSEQPQHF; CDR3nt: TGTGCCAGCAGCTTTTCAAGTGAACAGCCCCAGCATTTT
v_gene: TRBV4-3; d_gene: .; j_gene: TRBJ1-4; abundance: .; CDR3aa: CASSRLAGEKLFF; CDR3nt: TGCGCCAGCAGCCGCCTAGCAGGGGAAAAACTGTTTTTT
v_gene: TRBV5-1; d_gene: .; j_gene: TRBJ2-5; abundance: .; CDR3aa: CASSRGLAQETQYF; CDR3nt: TGCGCCAGCAGCCGCGGGTTGGCCCAGGAGACCCAGTACTTC
v_gene: TRBV14; d_gene: .; j_gene: TRBJ2-1; abundance: .; CDR3aa: CASSQVGFSYNEQFF; CDR3nt: TGTGCCAGCAGCCAGGTCGGATTCTCCTACAATGAGCAGTTCTTC
v_gene: TRBV6-1; d_gene: .; j_gene: TRBJ1-1; abundance: .; CDR3aa: CASSEGLVRDTEAFF; CDR3nt: TGTGCCAGCAGTGAGGGCCTCGTGAGGGACACTGAAGCTTTCTTT
v_gene: TRBV9; d_gene: TRBD2; j_gene: TRBJ2-3; abundance: .; CDR3aa: CASSVRRGGLDTQYF; CDR3nt: TGTGCCAGCAGCGTACGACGGGGGGGCCTGGATACGCAGTATTTT
v_gene: TRBV18; d_gene: .; j_gene: TRBJ2-5; abundance: .; CDR3aa: CASSPLGQETQYF; CDR3nt: TGTGCCAGCTCACCATTAGGCCAAGAGACCCAGTACTTC
v_gene: TRBV4-2; d_gene: TRBD1; j_gene: TRBJ1-6; abundance: few; CDR3aa: CASSQPGQGNSPLHF; CDR3nt: TGTGCCAGCAGCCAGCCGGGACAGGGGAATTCACCCCTCCACTTT
v_gene: TRBV5-8; d_gene: TRBD1; j_gene: TRBJ1-1; abundance: .; CDR3aa: CASSLTGTGIGRDTEAFF; CDR3nt: TGTGCCAGCAGCTTGACCGGGACAGGGATCGGGCGTGACACTGAAGCTTTCTTT
v_gene: TRBV5-4; d_gene: TRBD2; j_gene: TRBJ2-1; abundance: .; CDR3aa: CASSSLADPRHNEQFF; CDR3nt: TGTGCCAGCAGCTCACTAGCGGACCCCAGGCACAATGAGCAGTTCTTC
v_gene: TRBV30; d_gene: TRBD2; j_gene: TRBJ2-3; abundance: .; CDR3aa: CAWSVLGLAGAPNTQYF; CDR3nt: TGTGCCTGGAGTGTACTAGGACTAGCGGGGGCGCCGAATACGCAGTATTTT
v_gene: TRBV6-5; d_gene: .; j_gene: TRBJ2-5; abundance: .; CDR3aa: CASAPGGAETQYF; CDR3nt: TGTGCCAGCGCACCTGGGGGGGCAGAGACCCAGTACTTC
v_gene: TRBV11-2; d_gene: TRBD1; j_gene: TRBJ1-2; abundance: few; CDR3aa: CASSSLTGAAGGYTF; CDR3nt: TGTGCCAGCAGCTCCTTGACAGGGGCCGCTGGGGGCTACACCTTC
v_gene: TRBV27; d_gene: .; j_gene: TRBJ2-1; abundance: .; CDR3aa: CASSPSISNEQFF; CDR3nt: TGTGCCAGCAGTCCCTCAATTTCGAATGAGCAGTTCTTC
v_gene: TRBV30; d_gene: TRBD1; j_gene: TRBJ1-4; abundance: .; CDR3aa: CAWSGDRGGEKLFF; CDR3nt: TGTGCCTGGAGTGGGGACAGGGGTGGTGAAAAACTGTTTTTT
v_gene: TRBV28; d_gene: TRBD1; j_gene: TRBJ1-6; abundance: few; CDR3aa: CASRHGQGQGSPLHF; CDR3nt: TGTGCCAGCAGACACGGACAGGGACAGGGTTCACCCCTCCACTTT
v_gene: TRBV9; d_gene: .; j_gene: TRBJ1-6; abundance: .; CDR3aa: CASSKEANSPLHF; CDR3nt: TGTGCCAGCAGCAAGGAGGCTAATTCACCCCTCCACTTT
v_gene: TRBV30; d_gene: .; j_gene: TRBJ1-5; abundance: .; CDR3aa: CAWSVSGGNQPQHF; CDR3nt: TGTGCCTGGAGTGTATCAGGAGGCAATCAGCCCCAGCATTTT
v_gene: TRBV19; d_gene: TRBD1; j_gene: TRBJ2-5; abundance: .; CDR3aa: CASSRGTGGRETQYF; CDR3nt: TGTGCCAGTAGCCGGGGGACAGGGGGCAGAGAGACCCAGTACTTC
v_gene: TRBV27; d_gene: .; j_gene: TRBJ1-2; abundance: .; CDR3aa: CASSFIWGARSYTF; CDR3nt: TGTGCCAGCAGTTTTATTTGGGGGGCGCGGAGCTACACCTTC
v_gene: TRBV7-9; d_gene: .; j_gene: TRBJ2-5; abundance: .; CDR3aa: CASSSLPSGGETQYF; CDR3nt: TGTGCCAGCAGCTCCCTTCCCAGTGGTGGAGAGACCCAGTACTTC
v_gene: TRBV9; d_gene: .; j_gene: TRBJ2-2; abundance: .; CDR3aa: CASSVVRTSITGELFF; CDR3nt: TGTGCCAGCAGCGTAGTGCGAACCAGTATCACCGGGGAGCTGTTTTTT
v_gene: TRBV7-3; d_gene: TRBD2; j_gene: TRBJ2-1; abundance: .; CDR3aa: CATRTSGGAVEQFF; CDR3nt: TGTGCCACCCGGACTAGCGGGGGGGCCGTTGAGCAGTTCTTC
v_gene: TRBV6-4; d_gene: TRBD1; j_gene: TRBJ2-6; abundance: .; CDR3aa: CASSEDRASGANVLTF; CDR3nt: TGTGCCAGCAGTGAGGACAGGGCCAGTGGGGCCAACGTCCTGACTTTC
v_gene: TRBV19; d_gene: .; j_gene: TRBJ2-3; abundance: .; CDR3aa: CASSTPGTGGTDTQYF; CDR3nt: TGTGCCAGTAGTACACCCGGGACCGGGGGCACAGATACGCAGTATTTT
v_gene: TRBV7-3; d_gene: TRBD2; j_gene: TRBJ2-1; abundance: .; CDR3aa: CASSYPGGAHYNEQFF; CDR3nt: TGTGCCAGCAGCTACCCCGGGGGGGCTCACTACAATGAGCAGTTCTTC
v_gene: TRBV27; d_gene: .; j_gene: TRBJ1-5; abundance: .; CDR3aa: CASSLRVGNQPQHF; CDR3nt: TGTGCCAGCAGTTTAAGAGTGGGGAATCAGCCCCAGCATTTT
v_gene: TRBV7-9; d_gene: .; j_gene: TRBJ2-2; abundance: .; CDR3aa: CASSLPGRYSGELFF; CDR3nt: TGTGCCAGCAGCTTGCCAGGGAGATATTCCGGGGAGCTGTTTTTT
v_gene: TRBV27; d_gene: TRBD1; j_gene: TRBJ1-2; abundance: .; CDR3aa: CAGQDYGYTF; CDR3nt: TGTGCTGGACAGGACTATGGCTACACCTTC
v_gene: TRBV25-1; d_gene: .; j_gene: TRBJ2-5; abundance: .; CDR3aa: CASSDEGAIETQYF; CDR3nt: TGTGCCAGCAGTGATGAGGGAGCTATAGAGACCCAGTACTTC
v_gene: TRBV2; d_gene: .; j_gene: TRBJ1-4; abundance: .; CDR3aa: CASSPLTTNEKLFF; CDR3nt: TGTGCCAGCAGTCCACTAACAACTAATGAAAAACTGTTTTTT
v_gene: TRBV6-6; d_gene: TRBD1; j_gene: TRBJ1-1; abundance: .; CDR3aa: CASSGTAGRDTEAFF; CDR3nt: TGTGCCAGCAGTGGGACAGCAGGTAGGGACACTGAAGCTTTCTTT
v_gene: TRBV5-1; d_gene: .; j_gene: TRBJ2-7; abundance: .; CDR3aa: CASSFEGGSYEQYF; CDR3nt: TGCGCCAGCAGCTTTGAGGGGGGGTCCTACGAGCAGTACTTC
v_gene: TRBV7-9; d_gene: .; j_gene: TRBJ2-3; abundance: .; CDR3aa: CASSLEGDTQYF; CDR3nt: TGTGCCAGCAGCTTAGAGGGAGATACGCAGTATTTT
v_gene: TRBV6-5; d_gene: .; j_gene: TRBJ1-4; abundance: .; CDR3aa: CASSYAGPGGKTFF; CDR3nt: TGTGCCAGCAGTTACGCGGGGCCCGGAGGTAAAACCTTTTTT
v_gene: TRBV7-2; d_gene: TRBD2; j_gene: TRBJ2-7; abundance: .; CDR3aa: CASSSSGGAVYEQYF; CDR3nt: TGTGCCAGCAGCTCCAGCGGGGGGGCGGTCTACGAGCAGTACTTC
v_gene: TRBV27; d_gene: .; j_gene: TRBJ1-1; abundance: once; CDR3aa: CASTTANTEAFF; CDR3nt: TGTGCCAGCACAACAGCGAACACTGAAGCTTTCTTT
v_gene: TRBV4-2; d_gene: TRBD1; j_gene: TRBJ2-7; abundance: .; CDR3aa: CASSPAGTGDYEQYF; CDR3nt: TGTGCCAGCAGCCCAGCCGGGACAGGTGACTACGAGCAGTACTTC
v_gene: TRBV7-9; d_gene: .; j_gene: TRBJ1-2; abundance: .; CDR3aa: CASCKSGEGYGYTF; CDR3nt: TGTGCCAGCTGTAAATCAGGGGAGGGCTATGGCTACACCTTC
v_gene: TRBV18; d_gene: TRBD1; j_gene: TRBJ2-7; abundance: .; CDR3aa: CASSPRETGFSYEQYF; CDR3nt: TGTGCCAGCTCACCACGCGAGACAGGGTTCTCCTACGAGCAGTACTTC
v_gene: TRBV7-2; d_gene: .; j_gene: TRBJ2-7; abundance: .; CDR3aa: CASSRLDKDTRVYEQYF; CDR3nt: TGTGCCAGCAGCCGCCTCGATAAAGACACGAGGGTCTACGAGCAGTACTTC
v_gene: TRBV7-2; d_gene: TRBD2; j_gene: TRBJ2-5; abundance: .; CDR3aa: CASSLVDRGGRETQYF; CDR3nt: TGTGCCAGCAGCTTAGTGGACCGGGGGGGCCGGGAGACCCAGTACTTC
v_gene: TRBV28; d_gene: .; j_gene: TRBJ1-5; abundance: once; CDR3aa: CASSIGNQPQHF; CDR3nt: TGTGCCAGCAGTATTGGAAATCAGCCCCAGCATTTT
v_gene: TRBV10-3; d_gene: .; j_gene: TRBJ1-4; abundance: .; CDR3aa: CAISDQGHANEKLFF; CDR3nt: TGTGCCATCAGTGACCAGGGACACGCGAATGAAAAACTGTTTTTT
v_gene: TRBV6-4; d_gene: .; j_gene: TRBJ2-3; abundance: once; CDR3aa: CASSAQGGGTDTQYF; CDR3nt: TGTGCCAGCAGTGCTCAGGGGGGGGGCACAGATACGCAGTATTTT
v_gene: TRBV7-9; d_gene: .; j_gene: TRBJ1-1; abundance: .; CDR3aa: CASSLFDRSAEAFF; CDR3nt: TGTGCCAGCAGCTTATTCGACAGGAGCGCTGAAGCTTTCTTT
v_gene: TRBV5-4; d_gene: .; j_gene: TRBJ2-7; abundance: .; CDR3aa: CASSFRGEYEQYF; CDR3nt: TGTGCCAGCAGCTTCCGGGGCGAATACGAGCAGTACTTC
v_gene: TRBV7-9; d_gene: .; j_gene: TRBJ1-3; abundance: once; CDR3aa: CASRSGAFGNTIYF; CDR3nt: TGTGCCAGCAGGTCGGGGGCCTTCGGAAACACCATATATTTT
v_gene: TRBV19; d_gene: .; j_gene: TRBJ1-6; abundance: .; CDR3aa: CASSIWGNSPLHF; CDR3nt: TGTGCCAGTAGTATATGGGGAAATTCACCCCTCCACTTT